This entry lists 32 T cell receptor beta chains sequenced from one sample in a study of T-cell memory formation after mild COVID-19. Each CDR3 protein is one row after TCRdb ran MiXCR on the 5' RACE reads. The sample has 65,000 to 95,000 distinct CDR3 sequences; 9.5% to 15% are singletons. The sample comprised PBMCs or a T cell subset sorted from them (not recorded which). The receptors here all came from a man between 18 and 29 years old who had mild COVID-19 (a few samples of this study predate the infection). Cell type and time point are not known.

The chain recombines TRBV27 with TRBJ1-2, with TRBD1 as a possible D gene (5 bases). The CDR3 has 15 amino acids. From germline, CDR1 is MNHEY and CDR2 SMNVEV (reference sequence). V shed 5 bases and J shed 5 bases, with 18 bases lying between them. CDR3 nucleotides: TGTGCCAGCAGTATAAGGGGTATCTCGGAATATGGCTACACCTTC. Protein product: CASSIRGISEYGYTF.

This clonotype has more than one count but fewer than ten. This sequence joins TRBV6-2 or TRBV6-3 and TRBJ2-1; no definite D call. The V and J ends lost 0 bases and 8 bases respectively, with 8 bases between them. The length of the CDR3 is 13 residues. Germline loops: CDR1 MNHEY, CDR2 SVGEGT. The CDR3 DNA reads TGTGCCAGCAGTTACTCCGAGATATATGAGCAGTTCTTC. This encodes CASSYSEIYEQFF.

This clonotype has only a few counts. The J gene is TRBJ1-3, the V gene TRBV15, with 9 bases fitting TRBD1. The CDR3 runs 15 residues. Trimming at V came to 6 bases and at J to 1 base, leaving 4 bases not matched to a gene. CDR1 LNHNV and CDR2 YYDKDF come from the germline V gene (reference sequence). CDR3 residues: CATRGGQGSGNTIYF. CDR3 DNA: TGTGCCACCAGAGGGGGACAGGGATCTGGAAACACCATATATTTT.

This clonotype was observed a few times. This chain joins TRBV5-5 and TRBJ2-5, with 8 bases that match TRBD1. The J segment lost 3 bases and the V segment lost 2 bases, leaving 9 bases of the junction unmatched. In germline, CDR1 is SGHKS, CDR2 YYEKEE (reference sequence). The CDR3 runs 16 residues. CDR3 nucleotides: TGTGCCAGCAGCTTACGCCCGGACAGGGCGGAAGAGACCCAGTACTTC. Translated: CASSLRPDRAEETQYF.

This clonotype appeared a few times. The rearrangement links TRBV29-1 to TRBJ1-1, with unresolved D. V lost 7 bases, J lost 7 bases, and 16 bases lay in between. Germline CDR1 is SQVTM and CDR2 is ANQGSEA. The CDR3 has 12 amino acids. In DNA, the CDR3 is TGCAGCGCCGTGCTGGGGTCTGGTGAAGCTTTCTTT. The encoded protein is CSAVLGSGEAFF. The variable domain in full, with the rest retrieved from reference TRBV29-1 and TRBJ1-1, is SAVISQKPSRDICQRGTSLTIQCQVDSQVTMMFWYRQQPGQSLTLIATANQGSEATYESGFVIDKFPISRPNLTFSTLTVSNMSPEDSSIYLCSAVLGSGEAFFGQGTRLTVV.

This CDR3 reads CAWRSGGAYEQYF. DNA for the CDR3: TGTGCCTGGAGGAGCGGGGGAGCCTACGAGCAGTACTTC. The genes are TRBV30 and TRBJ2-7, with 8 bases lining up with TRBD2. The CDR3 runs to 13 residues. Losses at the gene ends were 3 bases for V and 2 bases for J; bases not matched to a gene: 3. CDR1 is GTSNPN, CDR2 SVGIG, per germline (reference sequence).

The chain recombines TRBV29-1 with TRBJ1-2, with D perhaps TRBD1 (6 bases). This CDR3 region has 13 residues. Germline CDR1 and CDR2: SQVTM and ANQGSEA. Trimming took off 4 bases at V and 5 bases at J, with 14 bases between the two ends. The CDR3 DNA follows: TGCAGCGTTGTTCAGGCAGGGGAGTATGGCTACACCTTC. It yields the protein CSVVQAGEYGYTF.

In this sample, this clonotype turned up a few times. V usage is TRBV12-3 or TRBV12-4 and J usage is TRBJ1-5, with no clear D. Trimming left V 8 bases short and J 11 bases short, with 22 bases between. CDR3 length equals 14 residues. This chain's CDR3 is CASSQSEFLSAQHF. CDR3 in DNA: TGTGCCAGCTCCCAGAGTGAGTTCTTATCCGCCCAGCATTTT.

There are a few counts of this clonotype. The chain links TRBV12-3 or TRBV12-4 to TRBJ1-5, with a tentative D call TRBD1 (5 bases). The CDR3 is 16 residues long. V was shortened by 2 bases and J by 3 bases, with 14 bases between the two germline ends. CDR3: CASSLKDTTYNQPQHF. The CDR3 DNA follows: TGTGCCAGCAGTTTAAAGGACACTACTTACAATCAGCCCCAGCATTTT.

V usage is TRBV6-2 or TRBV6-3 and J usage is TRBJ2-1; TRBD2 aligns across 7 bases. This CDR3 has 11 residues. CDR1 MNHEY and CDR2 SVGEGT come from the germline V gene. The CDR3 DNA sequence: TGTGCGGGGGGGGGAGCTAATGAGCAGTTCTTC. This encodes CAGGGANEQFF.

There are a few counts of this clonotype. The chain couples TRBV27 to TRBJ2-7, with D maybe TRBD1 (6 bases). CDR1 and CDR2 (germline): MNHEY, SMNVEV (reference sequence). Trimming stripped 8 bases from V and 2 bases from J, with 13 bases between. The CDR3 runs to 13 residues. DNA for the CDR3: TGTGCCAGCGCATTACAGGGTCCCTACGAGCAGTACTTC. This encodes CASALQGPYEQYF.

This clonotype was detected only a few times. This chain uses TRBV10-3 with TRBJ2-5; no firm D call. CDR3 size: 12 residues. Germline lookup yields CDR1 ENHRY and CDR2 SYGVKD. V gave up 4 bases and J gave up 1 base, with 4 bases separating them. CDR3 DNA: TGTGCCATCAGTGCGACCCAAGAGACCCAGTACTTC. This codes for CAISATQETQYF.

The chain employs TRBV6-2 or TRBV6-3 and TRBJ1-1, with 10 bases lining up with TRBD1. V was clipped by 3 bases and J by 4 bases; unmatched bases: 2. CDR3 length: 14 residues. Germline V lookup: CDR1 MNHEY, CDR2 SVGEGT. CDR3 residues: CASSYGDRGTEAFF. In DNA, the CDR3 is TGTGCCAGCAGTTATGGGGACAGGGGCACTGAAGCTTTCTTT.

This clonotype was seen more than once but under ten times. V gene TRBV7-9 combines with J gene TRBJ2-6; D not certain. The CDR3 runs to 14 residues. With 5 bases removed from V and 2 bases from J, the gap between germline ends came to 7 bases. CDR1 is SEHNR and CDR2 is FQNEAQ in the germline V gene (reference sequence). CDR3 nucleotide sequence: TGTGCCAGCAGCATGAGTGCTGGGGCCAACGTCCTGACTTTC. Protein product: CASSMSAGANVLTF.

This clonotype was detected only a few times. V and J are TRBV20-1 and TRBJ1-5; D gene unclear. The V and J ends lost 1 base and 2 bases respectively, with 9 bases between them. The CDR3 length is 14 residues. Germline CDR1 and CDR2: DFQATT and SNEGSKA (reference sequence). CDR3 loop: CSARVGIGNQPQHF. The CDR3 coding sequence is TGCAGTGCTAGAGTAGGTATCGGCAATCAGCCCCAGCATTTT.

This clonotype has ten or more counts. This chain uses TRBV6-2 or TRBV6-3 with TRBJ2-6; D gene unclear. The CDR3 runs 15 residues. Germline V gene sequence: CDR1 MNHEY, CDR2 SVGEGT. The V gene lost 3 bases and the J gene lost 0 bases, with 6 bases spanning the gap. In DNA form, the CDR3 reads TGTGCCAGCAGTTATAGCAGCTCTGGGGCCAACGTCCTGACTTTC. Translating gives CASSYSSSGANVLTF.

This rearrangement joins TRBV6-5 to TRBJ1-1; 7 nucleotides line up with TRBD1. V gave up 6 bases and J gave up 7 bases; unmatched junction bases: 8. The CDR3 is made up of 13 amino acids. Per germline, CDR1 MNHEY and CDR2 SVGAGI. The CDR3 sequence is CASRSGTAIEAFF. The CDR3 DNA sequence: TGTGCCAGCAGATCCGGGACAGCCATTGAAGCTTTCTTT.

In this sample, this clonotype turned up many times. CDR3 nucleotide sequence: TGTGCCAGCAGCCCCCACCCAACAGGGGCGGCAGATACGCAGTATTTT. Its protein product is CASSPHPTGAADTQYF. The chain links TRBV7-9 to TRBJ2-3; 7 bases are a match to TRBD1. V trimming: 5 bases; J trimming: 4 bases; junction bases outside the gene matches: 12. Germline V gives CDR1 SEHNR, CDR2 FQNEAQ (reference sequence). The CDR3 runs 16 residues.

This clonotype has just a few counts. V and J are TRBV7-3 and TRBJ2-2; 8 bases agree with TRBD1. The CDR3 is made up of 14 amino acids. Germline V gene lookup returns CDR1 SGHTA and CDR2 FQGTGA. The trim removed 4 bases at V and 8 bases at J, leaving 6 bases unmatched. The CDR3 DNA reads TGTGCCAGCAGCTCGGACAGGGCCCCGGGGGAGCTGTTTTTT. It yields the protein CASSSDRAPGELFF. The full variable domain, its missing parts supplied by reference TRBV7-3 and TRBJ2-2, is GAGVSQTPSNKVTEKGKYVELRCDPISGHTALYWYRQSLGQGPEFLIYFQGTGAADDSGLPNDRFFAVRPEGSVSTLKIQRTERGDSAVYLCASSSDRAPGELFFGEGSRLTVL.

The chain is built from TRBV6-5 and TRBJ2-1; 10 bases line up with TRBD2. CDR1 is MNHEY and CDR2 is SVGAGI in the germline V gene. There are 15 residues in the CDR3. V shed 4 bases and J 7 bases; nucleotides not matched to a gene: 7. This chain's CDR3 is CASSSSSGGFNEQFF. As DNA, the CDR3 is TGTGCCAGCAGTTCCTCTAGCGGGGGCTTTAATGAGCAGTTCTTC.

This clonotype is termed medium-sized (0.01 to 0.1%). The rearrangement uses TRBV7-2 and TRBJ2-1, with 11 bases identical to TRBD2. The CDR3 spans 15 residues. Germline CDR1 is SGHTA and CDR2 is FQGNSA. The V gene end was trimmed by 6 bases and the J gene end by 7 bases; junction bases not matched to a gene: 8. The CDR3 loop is CASSFGLAGGNEQFF. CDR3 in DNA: TGTGCCAGCAGTTTCGGACTAGCGGGTGGGAATGAGCAGTTCTTC.

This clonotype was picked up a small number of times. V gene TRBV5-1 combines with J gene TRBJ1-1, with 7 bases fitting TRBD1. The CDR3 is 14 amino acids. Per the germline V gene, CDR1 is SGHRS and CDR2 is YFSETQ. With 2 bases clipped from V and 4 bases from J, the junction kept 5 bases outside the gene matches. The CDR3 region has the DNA TGCGCCAGCAGCTTTAGGGGGCTGTTCACTGAAGCTTTCTTT. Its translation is CASSFRGLFTEAFF.

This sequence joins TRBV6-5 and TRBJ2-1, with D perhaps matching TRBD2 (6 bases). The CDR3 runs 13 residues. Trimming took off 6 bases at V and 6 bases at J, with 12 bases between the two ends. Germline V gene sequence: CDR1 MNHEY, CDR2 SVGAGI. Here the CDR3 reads CASSRGAGNEQFF. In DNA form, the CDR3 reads TGTGCCAGCAGCCGCGGGGCTGGCAATGAGCAGTTCTTC.

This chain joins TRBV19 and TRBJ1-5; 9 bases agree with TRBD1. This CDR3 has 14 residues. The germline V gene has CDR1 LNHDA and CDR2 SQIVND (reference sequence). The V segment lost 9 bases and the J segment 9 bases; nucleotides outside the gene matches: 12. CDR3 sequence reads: CASTPGTGIRPQHF. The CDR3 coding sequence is TGTGCCAGCACCCCCGGGACAGGGATCCGGCCCCAGCATTTT.

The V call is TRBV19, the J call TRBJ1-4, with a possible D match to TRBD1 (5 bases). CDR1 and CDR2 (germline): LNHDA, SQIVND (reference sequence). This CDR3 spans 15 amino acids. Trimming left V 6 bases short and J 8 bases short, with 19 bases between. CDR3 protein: CASRHGGALGEKLFF. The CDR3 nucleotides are TGTGCCAGTAGACATGGCGGGGCCTTAGGGGAAAAACTGTTTTTT.

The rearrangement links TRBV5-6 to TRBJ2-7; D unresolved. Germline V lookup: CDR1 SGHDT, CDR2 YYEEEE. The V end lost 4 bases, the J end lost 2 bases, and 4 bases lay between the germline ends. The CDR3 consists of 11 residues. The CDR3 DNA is TGTGCCAGCAGCGACCCCTACGAGCAGTACGTC. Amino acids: CASSDPYEQYV.

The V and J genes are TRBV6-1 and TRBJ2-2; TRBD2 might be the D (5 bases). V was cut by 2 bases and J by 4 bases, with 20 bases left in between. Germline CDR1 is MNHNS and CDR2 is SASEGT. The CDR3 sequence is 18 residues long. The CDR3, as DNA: TGTGCCAGCAGTGAATGGTCTCTCTCGGTCGAGGGCACCGGGGAGCTGTTTTTT. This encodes CASSEWSLSVEGTGELFF.

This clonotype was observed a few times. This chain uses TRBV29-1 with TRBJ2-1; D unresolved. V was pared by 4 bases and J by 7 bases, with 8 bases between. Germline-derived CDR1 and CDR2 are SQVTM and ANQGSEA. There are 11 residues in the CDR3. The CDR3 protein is CSVGRFNEQFF. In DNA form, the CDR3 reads TGCAGCGTTGGAAGGTTTAATGAGCAGTTCTTC.

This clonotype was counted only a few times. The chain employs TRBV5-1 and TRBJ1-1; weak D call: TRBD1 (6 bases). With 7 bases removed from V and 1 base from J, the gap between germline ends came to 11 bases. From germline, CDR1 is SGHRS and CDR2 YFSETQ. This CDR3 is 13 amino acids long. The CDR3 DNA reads TGCGCCAGCGGCTGGGGGCAGAACACTGAAGCTTTCTTT. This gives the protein CASGWGQNTEAFF.

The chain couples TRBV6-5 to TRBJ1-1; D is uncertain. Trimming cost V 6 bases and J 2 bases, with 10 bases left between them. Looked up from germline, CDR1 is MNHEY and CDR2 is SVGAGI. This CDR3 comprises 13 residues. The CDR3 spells CASSRAGNTEAFF. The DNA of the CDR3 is TGTGCCAGCAGCCGCGCGGGTAACACTGAAGCTTTCTTT.

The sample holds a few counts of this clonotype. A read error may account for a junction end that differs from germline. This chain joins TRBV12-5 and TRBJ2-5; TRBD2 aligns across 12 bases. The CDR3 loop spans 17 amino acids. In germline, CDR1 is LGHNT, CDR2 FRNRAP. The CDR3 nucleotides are TGTGCTAGTGGTCAACTAGCGGGGGGAATAAATGAAGAGAGCCAGTACTTC. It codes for CASGQLAGGINEESQYF.

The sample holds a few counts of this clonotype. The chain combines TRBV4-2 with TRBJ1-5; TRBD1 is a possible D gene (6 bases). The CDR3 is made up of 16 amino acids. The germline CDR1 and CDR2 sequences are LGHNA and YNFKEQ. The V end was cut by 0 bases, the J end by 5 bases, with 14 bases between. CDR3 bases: TGTGCCAGCAGCCAAGAGTTGCAGGGGAGCGATCAGCCCCAGCATTTT. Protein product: CASSQELQGSDQPQHF.